The T cell receptor (beta chain) described here comes from a study of early T cells in non-severe SARS-CoV-2 infection. Study-wide results and limits: Reliance on VDJdb matching favored anti-spike CD8 responses; private and CD4 specificities were missed.

In the library, individual cDNA molecules carried attached unique molecular identifiers. TCRdb processed the 5' RACE reads anew with MiXCR; each CDR3 protein has one entry. The table shows tens of thousands of distinct CDR3 sequences, with over 4.5% occurring only once. Details on this clonotype: What it binds is not known. The junction shows a germline mismatch at one end, possibly a read error.

This sequence was found in an adult who was a healthcare worker with PCR-confirmed SARS-CoV-2 infection or an uninfected control (not recorded which). Sequencing was performed on whole blood, taken at baseline.

This CDR3 is CANSVGTANNSPLHF. CDR3 in DNA: TGTGCCAACAGCGTAGGGACAGCAAATAATTCACCCCTCCACTTT. The chain carries TRBV9 and TRBJ1-6, with 7 positions matching TRBD1. This CDR3 has 15 amino acids. Germline V gene data show CDR1 as SGDLS and CDR2 as YYNGEE.